These T cell receptor beta chains were read from a single sample in a study of persistence of HIV-infected CD4 T cells. The table came from immunoSEQ multiplex PCR; TCRdb's copy has only in-frame clones and leaves some out. The sample lists tens of thousands of clones, roughly 80% occurring once. These receptors have no known antigen. The sequences come from CD4+ T cells sorted from PBMCs after approximately 19-hour stimulation, collected from a patient who received antiretroviral therapy. Receptors were obtained from an adult man with HIV who was CMV-seropositive. CDR3s include the opening cysteine and the closing phenylalanine or tryptophan. Fields, in order: clone size, J gene, V gene, D gene, CDR3 protein, CDR3 DNA. The D gene is left open where the match is weak. The size field is filled for only some rows; it gives once, few, many or a size class.

clone size: .; J gene: TRBJ2-1; V gene: TRBV14; D gene: .; CDR3 protein: CASSRDHYNEQFF; CDR3 DNA: TGTGCCAGCAGCCGGGACCACTACAATGAGCAGTTCTTC
clone size: .; J gene: TRBJ1-2; V gene: TRBV5-1; D gene: TRBD1; CDR3 protein: CASSPGQGSPEGYGYTF; CDR3 DNA: TGCGCCAGCAGCCCCGGACAGGGAAGCCCGGAGGGATACGGCTACACCTTC
clone size: .; J gene: TRBJ2-1; V gene: TRBV7-3; D gene: .; CDR3 protein: CASSLGHGDEQFF; CDR3 DNA: TGTGCCAGCAGCTTGGGCCACGGCGACGAGCAGTTCTTC
clone size: few; J gene: TRBJ2-3; V gene: TRBV6-5; D gene: TRBD2; CDR3 protein: CASSLLARPRDTQYF; CDR3 DNA: TGTGCCAGCAGTTTACTAGCGCGGCCAAGGGATACGCAGTATTTT
clone size: .; J gene: TRBJ2-3; V gene: TRBV7-3; D gene: .; CDR3 protein: CASSSGPGVLTQYF; CDR3 DNA: TGTGCCAGCAGCTCGGGCCCCGGGGTCCTTACGCAGTATTTT
clone size: .; J gene: TRBJ1-4; V gene: TRBV7-9; D gene: .; CDR3 protein: CASTLRGVNEKLFF; CDR3 DNA: TGTGCCAGCACCCTCCGGGGGGTGAATGAAAAACTGTTTTTT
clone size: .; J gene: TRBJ1-5; V gene: TRBV7-8; D gene: TRBD1; CDR3 protein: CASSSGGIRNQPQHF; CDR3 DNA: TGTGCCAGCAGCTCAGGGGGTATTCGCAATCAGCCCCAGCATTTT
clone size: .; J gene: TRBJ1-5; V gene: TRBV24-1; D gene: .; CDR3 protein: CATSDLNSNQPQHF; CDR3 DNA: TGTGCCACCAGTGATTTAAATAGCAATCAGCCCCAGCATTTT
clone size: few; J gene: TRBJ1-5; V gene: TRBV12-3/TRBV12-4; D gene: .; CDR3 protein: CASRREGGQPQHF; CDR3 DNA: TGTGCCAGCAGGCGCGAAGGTGGTCAGCCCCAGCATTTT
clone size: once; J gene: TRBJ2-1; V gene: TRBV5-4; D gene: .; CDR3 protein: CASSLAERAFSYNEQFF; CDR3 DNA: TGTGCCAGCAGCTTGGCCGAAAGGGCTTTTTCCTACAATGAGCAGTTCTTC
clone size: .; J gene: TRBJ1-5; V gene: TRBV19; D gene: .; CDR3 protein: CASSIIDSNQPQHF; CDR3 DNA: TGTGCCAGTAGTATAATCGATAGCAATCAGCCCCAGCATTTT
clone size: .; J gene: TRBJ1-2; V gene: TRBV18; D gene: .; CDR3 protein: CASSPREGNYGYTF; CDR3 DNA: TGTGCCAGCTCACCACGGGAGGGAAACTATGGCTACACCTTC
clone size: once; J gene: TRBJ2-7; V gene: TRBV5-8; D gene: .; CDR3 protein: CASSFPLGVQYF; CDR3 DNA: TGTGCCAGCAGCTTTCCCTTAGGGGTGCAGTACTTC
clone size: once; J gene: TRBJ1-1; V gene: TRBV18; D gene: .; CDR3 protein: CASSPQGSHTEAFF; CDR3 DNA: TGTGCCAGCTCACCCCAGGGATCCCACACTGAAGCTTTCTTT
clone size: .; J gene: TRBJ1-5; V gene: TRBV19; D gene: .; CDR3 protein: CASAGRGFNQPQHF; CDR3 DNA: TGTGCCAGTGCGGGACGGGGCTTCAATCAGCCCCAGCATTTT
clone size: .; J gene: TRBJ1-5; V gene: TRBV4-1; D gene: TRBD1; CDR3 protein: CASSQYPGQGASSNQPQHF; CDR3 DNA: TGCGCCAGCAGCCAGTATCCGGGACAGGGGGCCTCGAGCAATCAGCCCCAGCATTTT
clone size: .; J gene: TRBJ1-6; V gene: TRBV5-1; D gene: .; CDR3 protein: CASSLEGQLYNSPLHF; CDR3 DNA: TGCGCCAGCAGCTTGGAAGGACAGCTTTATAATTCACCCCTCCACTTT
clone size: .; J gene: TRBJ2-3; V gene: TRBV16; D gene: TRBD2; CDR3 protein: CASSQFTQRESTDTQYF; CDR3 DNA: TGTGCCAGCAGCCAATTTACCCAGCGGGAGAGCACAGATACGCAGTATTTT
clone size: .; J gene: TRBJ2-3; V gene: TRBV29-1; D gene: TRBD2; CDR3 protein: CSVKKTSGLTDTQYF; CDR3 DNA: TGCAGCGTTAAAAAGACTAGCGGTCTCACAGATACGCAGTATTTT
clone size: .; J gene: TRBJ2-7; V gene: TRBV6-6; D gene: .; CDR3 protein: CASSYSGGRGYEQYF; CDR3 DNA: TGTGCCAGCAGTTACTCCGGGGGGCGAGGGTACGAGCAGTACTTC
clone size: once; J gene: TRBJ2-2; V gene: TRBV29-1; D gene: TRBD1; CDR3 protein: CSVGTRQGVRTGELFF; CDR3 DNA: TGCAGCGTTGGGACCCGACAGGGGGTGAGGACCGGGGAGCTGTTTTTT
clone size: .; J gene: TRBJ2-1; V gene: TRBV5-1; D gene: .; CDR3 protein: CASSLNSGEQFF; CDR3 DNA: TGCGCCAGCAGCTTAAACAGCGGTGAGCAGTTCTTC
clone size: .; J gene: TRBJ1-2; V gene: TRBV10-2; D gene: .; CDR3 protein: CASSDESGYTF; CDR3 DNA: TGCGCCAGCAGTGATGAGAGTGGCTACACCTTC
clone size: .; J gene: TRBJ2-2; V gene: TRBV18; D gene: .; CDR3 protein: CASSPQGGELFF; CDR3 DNA: TGTGCCAGCTCACCACAGGGAGGGGAGCTGTTTTTT
clone size: .; J gene: TRBJ1-1; V gene: TRBV15; D gene: .; CDR3 protein: CATSRGGDGVYEAFF; CDR3 DNA: TGTGCCACCAGCAGAGGGGGGGACGGAGTCTATGAAGCTTTCTTT
clone size: .; J gene: TRBJ2-5; V gene: TRBV3-1/TRBV3-2; D gene: .; CDR3 protein: CASSQVNQETQYF; CDR3 DNA: TGTGCCAGCAGCCAAGTTAACCAAGAGACCCAGTACTTC
clone size: .; J gene: TRBJ1-2; V gene: TRBV5-1; D gene: TRBD1; CDR3 protein: CASSLGTGNYGYTF; CDR3 DNA: TGCGCCAGCAGCTTGGGGACAGGGAACTATGGCTACACCTTC
clone size: .; J gene: TRBJ1-2; V gene: TRBV5-4; D gene: TRBD1; CDR3 protein: CASSPGQGWNYGYTF; CDR3 DNA: TGTGCCAGCAGCCCGGGACAGGGGTGGAACTATGGCTACACCTTC
clone size: .; J gene: TRBJ1-2; V gene: TRBV2; D gene: .; CDR3 protein: CASSEENYGYTF; CDR3 DNA: TGTGCCAGCAGTGAAGAGAATTATGGCTACACCTTC
clone size: few; J gene: TRBJ1-2; V gene: TRBV27; D gene: .; CDR3 protein: CASSFRGAPANYGYTF; CDR3 DNA: TGTGCCAGCAGTTTCCGCGGGGCGCCAGCTAACTATGGCTACACCTTC
clone size: once; J gene: TRBJ2-1; V gene: TRBV5-5; D gene: TRBD2; CDR3 protein: CASSFVPSGGAETFF; CDR3 DNA: TGTGCCAGCAGCTTTGTGCCCAGCGGGGGGGCCGAAACGTTCTTC
clone size: .; J gene: TRBJ1-4; V gene: TRBV21-1; D gene: .; CDR3 protein: CASSKGLGHPRGEKLFF; CDR3 DNA: TGTGCCAGCAGCAAAGGTCTGGGGCACCCCCGAGGAGAAAAACTGTTTTTT
clone size: .; J gene: TRBJ1-5; V gene: TRBV6-2/TRBV6-3; D gene: .; CDR3 protein: CASSYSNWEPQHF; CDR3 DNA: TGTGCCAGCAGTTACTCGAACTGGGAGCCCCAGCATTTT
clone size: .; J gene: TRBJ2-7; V gene: TRBV18; D gene: .; CDR3 protein: CASSPPPSDGAYEQYF; CDR3 DNA: TGTGCCAGCTCACCACCGCCTAGTGACGGTGCCTACGAGCAGTACTTC
clone size: .; J gene: TRBJ1-4; V gene: TRBV19; D gene: TRBD1; CDR3 protein: CASSLGQGGEKLFF; CDR3 DNA: TGTGCCAGTAGTCTCGGACAGGGGGGAGAAAAACTGTTTTTT
clone size: .; J gene: TRBJ2-3; V gene: TRBV5-1; D gene: TRBD2; CDR3 protein: CASSLEASGGPTDTQYF; CDR3 DNA: TGCGCCAGCAGCTTGGAGGCTAGCGGGGGCCCCACAGATACGCAGTATTTT
clone size: once; J gene: TRBJ2-1; V gene: TRBV9; D gene: TRBD2; CDR3 protein: CASSPGGSRIYEQFF; CDR3 DNA: TGTGCCAGCAGCCCGGGGGGTAGCCGTATATATGAGCAGTTCTTC
clone size: few; J gene: TRBJ1-5; V gene: TRBV2; D gene: TRBD1; CDR3 protein: CASNRDRGQPQHF; CDR3 DNA: TGTGCCAGCAACCGGGACAGGGGTCAGCCCCAGCATTTT
clone size: .; J gene: TRBJ2-2; V gene: TRBV19; D gene: .; CDR3 protein: CASRIGVNTGELFF; CDR3 DNA: TGTGCCAGTAGAATCGGGGTCAACACCGGGGAGCTGTTTTTT
clone size: .; J gene: TRBJ2-2; V gene: TRBV18; D gene: TRBD1; CDR3 protein: CASSPAGTGITGELFF; CDR3 DNA: TGTGCCAGCTCACCCGCCGGGACAGGGATCACCGGGGAGCTGTTTTTT
clone size: .; J gene: TRBJ1-2; V gene: TRBV5-1; D gene: .; CDR3 protein: CASSLDPTDSPYGYTF; CDR3 DNA: TGCGCCAGCAGCTTGGACCCCACTGACAGTCCCTATGGCTACACCTTC
clone size: once; J gene: TRBJ1-5; V gene: TRBV2; D gene: TRBD1; CDR3 protein: CASSVQTGGNQPQHF; CDR3 DNA: TGTGCCAGCAGTGTTCAGACAGGGGGCAATCAGCCCCAGCATTTT
clone size: once; J gene: TRBJ2-2; V gene: TRBV7-2; D gene: TRBD1; CDR3 protein: CASSLTGGASLISGELFF; CDR3 DNA: TGTGCCAGCAGCTTGACAGGGGGCGCCTCCCTTATCTCTGGGGAGCTGTTTTTT
clone size: .; J gene: TRBJ1-4; V gene: TRBV12-3/TRBV12-4; D gene: .; CDR3 protein: CASSLGIEKLFF; CDR3 DNA: TGTGCCAGCAGTTTAGGCATTGAAAAACTGTTTTTT
clone size: .; J gene: TRBJ1-1; V gene: TRBV9; D gene: .; CDR3 protein: CASSVGEGRLNTEAFF; CDR3 DNA: TGTGCCAGCAGCGTAGGGGAGGGGCGATTAAACACTGAAGCTTTCTTT
clone size: .; J gene: TRBJ2-6; V gene: TRBV6-5; D gene: .; CDR3 protein: CASRLGGSGANVLTF; CDR3 DNA: TGTGCCAGCAGACTAGGTGGCTCTGGGGCCAACGTCCTGACTTTC
clone size: .; J gene: TRBJ1-4; V gene: TRBV14; D gene: .; CDR3 protein: CASSQTATNEKLFF; CDR3 DNA: TGTGCCAGCAGCCAGACAGCAACTAATGAAAAACTGTTTTTT
clone size: few; J gene: TRBJ2-2; V gene: TRBV15; D gene: TRBD1; CDR3 protein: CATSRRTGNTGELFF; CDR3 DNA: TGTGCCACCAGCAGGCGGACAGGGAACACCGGGGAGCTGTTTTTT
clone size: .; J gene: TRBJ1-5; V gene: TRBV7-6; D gene: .; CDR3 protein: CASSLNINQPQHF; CDR3 DNA: TGTGCCAGCAGCTTAAACATTAATCAGCCCCAGCATTTT
clone size: .; J gene: TRBJ2-4; V gene: TRBV7-2; D gene: .; CDR3 protein: CASSSNGRGQNIQYF; CDR3 DNA: TGTGCCAGCAGCTCCAATGGGCGGGGCCAAAACATTCAGTACTTC
clone size: .; J gene: TRBJ1-2; V gene: TRBV2; D gene: .; CDR3 protein: CATTDHLQGAVGGYTF; CDR3 DNA: TGTGCCACCACAGATCACTTACAGGGAGCTGTTGGTGGCTACACCTTC
clone size: .; J gene: TRBJ1-1; V gene: TRBV11-1; D gene: .; CDR3 protein: CASSLGDTPNTEAFF; CDR3 DNA: TGTGCCAGCAGCTTGGGGGACACCCCGAACACTGAAGCTTTCTTT
clone size: .; J gene: TRBJ2-7; V gene: TRBV7-8; D gene: .; CDR3 protein: CASSLGGLYEQYF; CDR3 DNA: TGTGCCAGCAGCTTAGGGGGGCTCTACGAGCAGTACTTC
clone size: .; J gene: TRBJ2-7; V gene: TRBV12-5; D gene: .; CDR3 protein: CASGLDAKGEQYF; CDR3 DNA: TGTGCTAGTGGTTTGGACGCGAAGGGAGAGCAGTACTTC